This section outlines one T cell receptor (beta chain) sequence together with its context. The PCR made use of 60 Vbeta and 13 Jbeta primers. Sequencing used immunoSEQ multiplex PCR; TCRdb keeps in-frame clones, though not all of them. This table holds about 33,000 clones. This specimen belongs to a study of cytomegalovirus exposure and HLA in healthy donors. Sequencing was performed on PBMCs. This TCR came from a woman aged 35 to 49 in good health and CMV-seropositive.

The CDR3 region has the DNA TGTGCCAGCAGCTTAAGGGGGGACAGGAGTAACTATGGCTACACCTTC. Its protein product is CASSLRGDRSNYGYTF. This rearrangement joins TRBV7-8 to TRBJ1-2, with 8 bases that match TRBD1. Germline V CDR1 and CDR2: SGHVS, FQNEAQ. The trim removed 2 bases at V and 1 base at J, leaving 6 bases unmatched. CDR3 size: 16 residues.